These 15 T cell receptor beta chains originate from one sample sequenced in a study of T cell repertoires in cytomegalovirus infection (dated by TCRdb to the late 2010s). Data came from an Illumina HiSeq 1500. TCRdb applied fastp at Q25 and MiXCR to the public reads, then kept only in-frame beta chains. For every CDR3 protein sequence, its rows merge into one entry that carries the most common genes and DNA. For this sample there are about a million distinct CDR3 sequences; 31% appear just once. About an eighth of the sample goes to the ten largest clones. The intended sense of this specimen's treatment or condition label: in vitro stimulation with specific CMV peptide epitopes to enrich CMV-specific T cells. No antigen has been assigned to these receptors. The material was cultured CD8+ T cells from PBMCs, obtained from culture after CMV antigen stimulation. These receptors came from a human donor in good health (CMV status not recorded). Some clones in this sample may be carry-over from other donors' samples.

The sample holds a few counts of this clonotype. The J gene is TRBJ1-1, the V gene TRBV27; 10 bases are a match to TRBD1. Losses at the gene ends were 2 bases for V and 8 bases for J; bases not matched to a gene: 8. Germline values: CDR1 MNHEY, CDR2 SMNVEV (reference sequence). This CDR3 region has 15 residues. The CDR3 is CASSLKTGGMAEAFF. Written as DNA, the CDR3 is TGTGCCAGCAGTTTAAAGACAGGGGGCATGGCAGAAGCTTTCTTT.

This clonotype occurred a few times. This rearrangement joins TRBV7-4 to TRBJ2-7; no firm D call. V was trimmed by 5 bases and J by 2 bases, leaving 19 bases between them. Germline CDR1 SGHVT, CDR2 SQSDAQ. The CDR3 extends over 16 amino acids. CDR3 amino acids: CASSPWTDDIPYEQYF. As DNA, the CDR3 is TGTGCCAGCAGCCCGTGGACGGACGATATACCCTACGAGCAGTACTTC.

This sequence joins TRBV5-1 and TRBJ1-2; D gene uncertain. This CDR3 region has 15 residues. V lost 0 bases to trimming and J lost 6 bases, with 15 bases between them. From germline, CDR1 is SGHRS and CDR2 YFSETQ. CDR3 residues: CASSLDGRNKNGYTF. Written as DNA, the CDR3 is TGCGCCAGCAGCTTGGACGGACGGAACAAGAATGGCTACACCTTC.

As to this clonotype: This may be a read error: a much more frequent sequence differs by one nucleotide. The chain is built from TRBV9 and TRBJ2-4, with TRBD1 identical over 7 bases. Germline loops: CDR1 SGDLS, CDR2 YYNGEE. This CDR3 comprises 15 residues. For the CDR3, the DNA is TGTTCCAGCAGCGTAGAGGGGGCTCGTGGAAACATTCAGTACTTC. Its protein is CSSSVEGARGNIQYF.

The chain employs TRBV6-2 or TRBV6-3 and TRBJ2-3, with D possibly being TRBD2 (5 bases). This CDR3 has 18 amino acids. The germline V gene has CDR1 MNHEY and CDR2 SVGEGT. Trimming shortened V by 2 bases and J by 1 base, and 19 bases separated the two germline ends. The CDR3 bases are TGTGCCAGCAGTTACACCCGGGCGCAGGCGGGTCGCACAGATACGCAGTATTTT. Translating it yields CASSYTRAQAGRTDTQYF.

This clonotype came up a few times. The chain has TRBV28 and TRBJ1-1; weak D call: TRBD1 (5 bases). In germline, CDR1 is MDHEN, CDR2 SYDVKM. The CDR3 loop spans 14 amino acids. The germline V and J ends were trimmed by 6 bases and 10 bases, with 21 bases remaining between them. The CDR3 loop is CASSQIAGTARAFF. In DNA form, the CDR3 reads TGTGCCAGCAGCCAAATCGCGGGGACGGCAAGAGCTTTCTTT.

The V gene is TRBV18, the J gene TRBJ1-5, with 7 bases lining up with TRBD1. This CDR3 has 15 residues. With 2 bases clipped from V and 4 bases from J, the junction kept 5 bases outside the gene matches. The V gene's germline CDR1 is KGHSH and CDR2 LQKENI. DNA for the CDR3: TGTGCCAGCTCACCAGGACAGGTCGCGAATCAGCCCCAGCATTTT. This codes for CASSPGQVANQPQHF.

V is TRBV29-1 and J is TRBJ2-1; no clear D. Per the germline V gene, CDR1 is SQVTM and CDR2 is ANQGSEA. The CDR3 is made up of 13 amino acids. V lost 5 bases, J lost 0 bases, and 8 bases lay in between. CDR3 nucleotide sequence: TGCAGCGTTCCTCGGGCCTCCTACAATGAGCAGTTCTTC. Translated, it gives CSVPRASYNEQFF.

This clonotype was recorded a few times. The rearrangement joins TRBV7-8 to TRBJ1-6, with D possibly TRBD1 on 5 matching bases. This CDR3 spans 17 amino acids. V lost 7 bases to trimming and J lost 9 bases, with 25 bases between them. CDR1 SGHVS and CDR2 FQNEAQ come from the germline V gene. The CDR3 DNA is TGTGCCAGCACCCCTTCTGGGGACCCTCCCTTGGGTTCACCCCTCCACTTT. Translated, it gives CASTPSGDPPLGSPLHF. Based on the CDR3 plus reference TRBV7-8 and TRBJ1-6, the full variable domain is GAGVSQSPRYKVAKRGQDVALRCDPISGHVSLFWYQQALGQGPEFLTYFQNEAQLDKSGLPSDRFFAERPEGSVSTLKIQRTQQEDSAVYLCASTPSGDPPLGSPLHFGNGTRLTVT.

Worth noting for this clonotype: A clone one base away is much larger, so this may be a read error. The genes are TRBV27 and TRBJ1-4; 10 nucleotides agree with TRBD1. Per germline, CDR1 MNHEY and CDR2 SMNVEV (reference sequence). The CDR3 length is 15 residues. The CDR3 nucleotides read TGTGCCAACAGTGCACGGGACAGGGGCCTTGAAAAACTGTTTTTT. It translates to CANSARDRGLEKLFF. Variable domain in full (rest from reference TRBV27 and TRBJ1-4): EAQVTQNPRYLITVTGKKLTVTCSQNMNHEYMSWYRQDPGLGLRQIYYSMNVEVTDKGDVPEGYKVSRKEKRNFPLILESPSPNQTSLYFCANSARDRGLEKLFFGSGTQLSVL.

This clonotype was observed a few times. V gene TRBV7-6 combines with J gene TRBJ1-1, with D tentatively TRBD1 (5 bases). V gave up 5 bases and J gave up 4 bases, with 17 bases separating them. The CDR3 spans 15 residues. The germline CDR1 and CDR2 sequences are SGHVS and FNYEAQ. The CDR3 DNA is TGTGCCAGCAGCCCGGGGCCAGGGACGAGCACTGAAGCTTTCTTT. Translating gives CASSPGPGTSTEAFF.

This clonotype was found a few times. V and J are TRBV12-3 or TRBV12-4 and TRBJ2-2; 7 bases are shared with TRBD1. The CDR3 has 15 residues. V lost 3 bases to trimming and J lost 5 bases; unmatched junction nucleotides: 6. The DNA of the CDR3 is TGTGCCAGCAGTTTCGTACAGGGGATGACCGGGGAGCTGTTTTTT. Protein: CASSFVQGMTGELFF.

This clonotype occurred a few times. The chain joins TRBV2 to TRBJ1-4; D remains ambiguous. The V and J ends lost 8 bases and 5 bases respectively, with 12 bases between them. CDR1 is SNHLY, CDR2 FYNNEI, per germline. This CDR3 is built from 13 residues. The CDR3 DNA follows: TGTGCCAGCCTAGGACGGATCAATGAAAAACTGTTTTTT. Amino acid sequence: CASLGRINEKLFF.

This chain links TRBV7-6 with TRBJ2-1; possibly TRBD1 for D (6 bases). Trimming stripped 2 bases from V and 3 bases from J, with 11 bases between. Looked up from germline, CDR1 is SGHVS and CDR2 is FNYEAQ. This CDR3 region has 15 residues. The CDR3 here is CASSLYEGDYNEQFF. CDR3 sequence (DNA): TGTGCCAGCAGCTTATACGAGGGGGACTACAATGAGCAGTTCTTC.

This chain connects TRBV15 to TRBJ1-1; tentatively, D is TRBD1 (5 bases). V lost 4 bases, J lost 7 bases, and 10 bases lay in between. CDR3 length: 12 residues. Germline values: CDR1 LNHNV, CDR2 YYDKDF (reference sequence). The CDR3 DNA reads as TGTGCCACCAGCAAACCGAGGGGTGAAGCTTTCTTT. Protein product: CATSKPRGEAFF.